Below, 20 T cell receptor beta chains from the same sample are listed, as sequenced in a study of blood T cells in healthy people across ages (dated by TCRdb to 2013 to 2016). The library was made by 5' RACE. Sequencer: Illumina HiSeq 2500. A second about 7 to 12 cycle PCR used a sample-barcoded 5' primer and a J-beta primer mix. TCRdb applied fastp at Q25 and MiXCR to the public reads, then kept only in-frame beta chains. Rows are unified per CDR3 protein, each entry keeping the most common DNA and genes. For this sample there are about a million distinct CDR3 sequences; approximately 49% appear just once. The top ten hold over 10% of the sample. Sequenced: blood. These receptors all stem from a man aged 25-45 years in good health.

The rearrangement joins TRBV4-2 to TRBJ2-1; 12 nucleotides line up with TRBD2. J was trimmed by 6 bases and V by 3 bases; bases with no gene match: 6. This CDR3 is 16 amino acids long. Germline values: CDR1 LGHNA, CDR2 YNFKEQ. CDR3 residues: CASSHPSGGASNEQFF. The DNA for the CDR3 is TGTGCCAGCAGCCATCCTAGCGGGGGGGCTAGCAATGAGCAGTTCTTC.

This clonotype came up a few times. This rearrangement joins TRBV7-9 to TRBJ2-1; D possibly corresponds to TRBD2 (6 bases). Between the trimmed V and J ends, which lost 6 bases and 0 bases, there was a span of 15 bases. Per the germline V gene, CDR1 is SEHNR and CDR2 is FQNEAQ (reference sequence). The CDR3 runs to 16 residues. For the CDR3, the DNA is TGTGCCAGCAGACCCCTCGGGGGAAGCTCCTACAATGAGCAGTTCTTC. Translated: CASRPLGGSSYNEQFF.

A word on this clonotype: A clone one base away is much larger, so this may be a read error. The genes are TRBV28 and TRBJ1-5; TRBD1 agrees at 7 bases. Germline V lookup: CDR1 MDHEN, CDR2 SYDVKM. The CDR3 covers 16 residues. DNA of the CDR3: TGTGCCGGCAGTCTCCAGGGCAAGGGGGCAGATCAGCCCCAGCATTTT. Translated: CAGSLQGKGADQPQHF.

The CDR3 region is CASSVDGGASYNEQFF. The DNA for the CDR3 is TGTGCCAGCAGCGTAGACGGGGGGGCCTCATACAATGAGCAGTTCTTC. The chain uses TRBV7-3 and TRBJ2-1, with 8 bases lining up with TRBD2. CDR1 is SGHTA, CDR2 FQGTGA, per germline. The CDR3 has 16 residues. V was clipped by 5 bases and J by 4 bases; unmatched bases: 10.

A single count supports this clonotype. A read error may produce the germline difference seen at one junction end. The chain joins TRBV10-3 to TRBJ1-5; D gene unclear. The CDR3 has 16 amino acids. Germline V gene sequence: CDR1 ENHRY, CDR2 SYGVKD. CDR3 nucleotide sequence: TGTGCCATCAATGAGTATGGGAGGCAGAGCAATCAGCCCCAGCATTTT. It encodes CAINEYGRQSNQPQHF.

This clonotype was detected ten times or more. The chain is built from TRBV9 and TRBJ2-7; the D is unclear. Looked up from germline, CDR1 is SGDLS and CDR2 is YYNGEE. Trimming shortened V by 2 bases and J by 1 base, and 7 bases separated the two germline ends. This CDR3 contains 13 residues. This CDR3 is CASSVGQSYEQYF. CDR3 DNA sequence: TGTGCCAGCAGCGTCGGCCAGTCCTACGAGCAGTACTTC.

This clonotype was seen ten or more times. The chain links TRBV6-5 to TRBJ2-1; D might be TRBD2 (5 bases). V gave up 6 bases and J gave up 6 bases, with 12 bases separating them. This CDR3 comprises 13 residues. Per the germline V gene, CDR1 is MNHEY and CDR2 is SVGAGI. The CDR3 sequence is CASRDSLRNEQFF. The CDR3, as DNA: TGTGCCAGCAGGGACTCCCTTCGCAATGAGCAGTTCTTC.

This chain links TRBV4-2 with TRBJ1-1, with D maybe TRBD1 (5 bases). This CDR3 is 15 amino acids long. With 3 bases removed from V and 4 bases from J, the gap between germline ends came to 15 bases. The germline V gene has CDR1 LGHNA and CDR2 YNFKEQ. The CDR3 nucleotides read TGTGCCAGCAGCCAGACACTCGGGGCTGTCACTGAAGCTTTCTTT. As protein: CASSQTLGAVTEAFF.

Notes on this clonotype: Germline is not matched at one junction end, which may reflect a read error. The chain has TRBV4-1 and TRBJ2-5, with a weak D call TRBD1 (5 bases). The CDR3 extends over 14 amino acids. Germline CDR1 MGHRA, CDR2 YSYEKL. The CDR3 reads CTSSQTDSKETQYF. The CDR3 bases are TGCACCAGCAGCCAAACCGACAGCAAAGAGACCCAGTACTTC.

The rearrangement joins TRBV12-3 or TRBV12-4 to TRBJ2-6, with D possibly matching TRBD1 (6 bases). Trimming cost V 9 bases and J 0 bases, with 12 bases left between them. The CDR3 is 15 residues long. The CDR3 DNA follows: TGTGCCAGTACGCGAGGGGGCTCTGGGGCCAACGTCCTGACTTTC. It encodes CASTRGGSGANVLTF.

This chain connects TRBV27 to TRBJ1-6, with a tentative D call TRBD1 (5 bases). Germline CDR1 reads MNHEY; CDR2 reads SMNVEV (reference sequence). This CDR3 region has 14 residues. V was trimmed by 6 bases and J by 11 bases, leaving 17 bases between them. The CDR3 coding sequence is TGTGCCAGCAGAGGGGAACGGACGAATGCACCCCTCCACTTT. This codes for CASRGERTNAPLHF.

The chain recombines TRBV29-1 with TRBJ2-1, with TRBD2 identical over 10 bases. The CDR3 runs to 13 residues. CDR1 and CDR2 from the germline V gene are SQVTM and ANQGSEA. V lost 8 bases and J lost 4; bases outside the gene matches: 5. The CDR3 coding sequence is TGCAGCACCCGACTAGCGGGTTACAATGAGCAGTTCTTC. Translating gives CSTRLAGYNEQFF.

This sequence joins TRBV24-1 and TRBJ2-7, with D possibly being TRBD2 (6 bases). In germline, CDR1 is KGHDR, CDR2 SFDVKD. Trimming removed 1 base at V and 7 bases at J, with 7 bases between. This CDR3 has 12 amino acids. The CDR3 nucleotides are TGTGCCACCAGTGATTTCCGGGGGGAGCAGTACTTC. This gives the protein CATSDFRGEQYF.

This clonotype was detected a few times. The chain is built from TRBV7-9 and TRBJ2-5; D gene unclear. The closer fit of TRBJ2-7 to the DNA end suggests the J call may be wrong. The CDR3 has 15 residues. The germline gives CDR1 SEHNR, CDR2 FQNEAQ (reference sequence). DNA of the CDR3: TGTGCCAGCAGCTTCGCATGGGATACCTCGAACGAGCAGTACTTC. It encodes CASSFAWDTSNEQYF.

The chain uses TRBV13 and TRBJ2-3; possibly TRBD1 for D (6 bases). Trimming left V 5 bases short and J 4 bases short, with 13 bases between. The CDR3 extends over 14 amino acids. CDR1 is PRHDT and CDR2 is FYEKMQ in the germline V gene (reference sequence). The CDR3 DNA reads TGTGCCAGCAGCAGACAGGTATCAGCAGATACGCAGTATTTT. It yields the protein CASSRQVSADTQYF.

The chain has TRBV10-3 and TRBJ2-7; the D gene is possibly TRBD1 (6 bases). Trimming took off 5 bases at V and 0 bases at J, with 8 bases between the two ends. There are 13 residues in the CDR3. Germline V gene sequence: CDR1 ENHRY, CDR2 SYGVKD. The CDR3 loop is CAISQGGSYEQYF. The CDR3 bases are TGTGCCATCAGTCAAGGGGGCTCCTACGAGCAGTACTTC.

This chain links TRBV6-2 or TRBV6-3 with TRBJ2-1, with D perhaps TRBD2 (5 bases). The CDR3 covers 13 residues. Trimming took off 2 bases at V and 10 bases at J, with 12 bases between the two ends. Per germline, CDR1 MNHEY and CDR2 SVGEGT. DNA for the CDR3: TGTGCCAGCAGTTACCCGCTCGGCGGGGAGCAGTTCTTC. This encodes CASSYPLGGEQFF.

Many counts were recorded for this clonotype. CDR3 coding DNA: TGTGCCAGCAGTTCTGACTACTACGAGCAGTACTTC. This codes for CASSSDYYEQYF. The chain couples TRBV7-2 to TRBJ2-7, with a tentative D call TRBD2 (5 bases). Trimming cost V 6 bases and J 3 bases, with 9 bases left between them. This CDR3 is 12 amino acids long. Germline lookup yields CDR1 SGHTA and CDR2 FQGNSA.

The chain recombines TRBV7-2 with TRBJ2-7; 11 bases align to TRBD2. This CDR3 contains 18 residues. Germline values: CDR1 SGHTA, CDR2 FQGNSA. V was pared by 1 base and J by 6 bases, with 14 bases of the junction left unmatched. The CDR3: CASSLVGGTSGKKGEQYF. The CDR3, as DNA: TGTGCCAGCAGCTTAGTAGGGGGGACTAGCGGAAAAAAGGGCGAGCAGTACTTC.

The chain carries TRBV20-1 and TRBJ2-7, with D possibly TRBD2 on 7 matching bases. Looked up from germline, CDR1 is DFQATT and CDR2 is SNEGSKA (reference sequence). Trimming pared 3 bases from V and 5 bases from J, leaving 14 bases between. The CDR3 is 13 amino acids. The CDR3: CSASRAGANEQYF. CDR3 nucleotide sequence: TGCAGTGCTAGCAGGGCGGGGGCTAACGAGCAGTACTTC.